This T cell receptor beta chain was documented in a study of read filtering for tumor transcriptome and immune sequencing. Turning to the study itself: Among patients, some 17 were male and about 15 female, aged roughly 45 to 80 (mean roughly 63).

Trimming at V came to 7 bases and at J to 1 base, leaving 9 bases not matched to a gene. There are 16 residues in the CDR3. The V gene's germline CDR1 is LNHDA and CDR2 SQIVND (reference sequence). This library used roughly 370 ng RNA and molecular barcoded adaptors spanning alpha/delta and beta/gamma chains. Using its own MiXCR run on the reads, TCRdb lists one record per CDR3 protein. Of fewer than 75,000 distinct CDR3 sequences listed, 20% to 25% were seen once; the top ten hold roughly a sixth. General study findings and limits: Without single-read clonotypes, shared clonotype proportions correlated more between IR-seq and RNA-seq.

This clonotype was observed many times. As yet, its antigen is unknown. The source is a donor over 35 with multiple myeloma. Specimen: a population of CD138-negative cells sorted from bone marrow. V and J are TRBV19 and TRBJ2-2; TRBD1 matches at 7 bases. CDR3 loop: CASTSPGQRNTGELFF. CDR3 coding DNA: TGTGCCAGTACTTCACCGGGACAGAGGAACACCGGGGAGCTGTTTTTT.